This passage covers 22 T cell receptor beta chains from one sample sequenced in a study of blood T cells in healthy people across ages. Together with a sample-barcoded 5' primer, a J-beta primer mix was included in a second PCR lasting roughly 6 to 12 cycles. MiXCR was run by TCRdb on the 5' RACE reads, yielding one entry per CDR3 protein. In the table there are approximately 800,000 distinct CDR3 sequences, around 50% of which are singletons. The sample was blood. Receptor source: a man of 80 years or more in good health.

The chain combines TRBV10-3 with TRBJ2-5; 10 nucleotides match TRBD1. V gave up 3 bases and J gave up 4 bases; unmatched junction bases: 2. The germline V gene encodes CDR1 ENHRY and CDR2 SYGVKD. This CDR3 is built from 14 residues. The CDR3: CAISEGQGGETQYF. CDR3 DNA: TGTGCCATCAGTGAAGGACAGGGGGGAGAGACCCAGTACTTC.

This clonotype has just a few counts. This chain connects TRBV13 to TRBJ2-5; 7 nucleotides agree with TRBD2. The CDR3 loop spans 15 amino acids. From germline, CDR1 is PRHDT and CDR2 FYEKMQ (reference sequence). V trimming: 6 bases; J trimming: 2 bases; junction bases outside the gene matches: 9. This chain's CDR3 is CASSLSGIVQETQYF. Here the CDR3 DNA reads TGTGCCAGCAGTCTCAGCGGGATAGTTCAAGAGACCCAGTACTTC.

As concerns this clonotype: Compared with germline, one end of the junction differs, possibly owing to a read error. The chain employs TRBV9 and TRBJ2-3, with D possibly TRBD2 on 6 matching bases. The CDR3 runs 13 residues. Germline V gene data show CDR1 as SGDLS and CDR2 as YYNGEE. The CDR3 protein is CTSRPGSSDTQYF. CDR3 coding DNA: TGTACCAGCAGACCCGGGAGCTCAGATACGCAGTATTTT. The full variable domain, in which reference TRBV9 and TRBJ2-3 provide the parts outside the CDR3, is DSGVTQTPKHLITATGQRVTLRCSPRSGDLSVYWYQQSLDQGLQFLIQYYNGEERAKGNILERFSAQQFPDLHSELNLSSLELGDSALYFCTSRPGSSDTQYFGPGTRLTVL.

This chain uses TRBV20-1 with TRBJ2-3, with TRBD1 matching over 8 bases. The germline V gene encodes CDR1 DFQATT and CDR2 SNEGSKA (reference sequence). Germline trimming cut 5 bases from V and 1 base from J; bases unmatched to any gene: 5. This CDR3 is 14 amino acids long. The DNA for the CDR3 is TGCAGTGCTTACAGGGGGTTCGGCACAGATACGCAGTATTTT. Translation: CSAYRGFGTDTQYF.

The chain carries TRBV28 and TRBJ1-3; D is uncertain. This CDR3 has 14 amino acids. Trimming shortened V by 6 bases and J by 2 bases, and 11 bases separated the two germline ends. Germline CDR1 MDHEN, CDR2 SYDVKM. The CDR3 coding sequence is TGTGCCAGCAGCTCCGGTGGGCCTGGAAACACCATATATTTT. It is translated as CASSSGGPGNTIYF.

The chain recombines TRBV6-5 with TRBJ2-1; 8 bases are a match to TRBD2. V trimming: 2 bases; J trimming: 7 bases; junction bases outside the gene matches: 16. The germline gives CDR1 MNHEY, CDR2 SVGAGI. The CDR3 extends over 18 amino acids. The CDR3 coding sequence is TGTGCCAGCAGTTACAGTTCCCGATGGGCGGGAGGCGGTAATGAGCAGTTCTTC. It yields the protein CASSYSSRWAGGGNEQFF.

This clonotype occurred a few times. The V gene is TRBV27, the J gene TRBJ2-5, with 10 bases that match TRBD1. The J call is in doubt because the DNA end fits TRBJ2-7 better. This CDR3 is 15 amino acids long. Germline lookup yields CDR1 MNHEY and CDR2 SMNVEV (reference sequence). The DNA for the CDR3 is TGTGCCAGCAGTTTACGAAGGGACAGGGGCTACGAGCAGTACTTC. It is translated as CASSLRRDRGYEQYF.

This clonotype was recorded a few times. The chain is built from TRBV28 and TRBJ2-7; D is ambiguous. Germline loops: CDR1 MDHEN, CDR2 SYDVKM. V lost 2 bases and J lost 0, with 32 bases in between. The CDR3 extends over 22 amino acids. CDR3 in amino acids: CASSLASSQAYIPNFSSYEQYF. The CDR3 nucleotides read TGTGCCAGCAGTTTAGCCAGCAGCCAGGCCTACATACCTAATTTTAGCTCCTACGAGCAGTACTTC. Full variable domain (missing parts from reference TRBV28 and TRBJ2-7): DVKVTQSSRYLVKRTGEKVFLECVQDMDHENMFWYRQDPGLGLRLIYFSYDVKMKEKGDIPEGYSVSREKKERFSLILESASTNQTSMYLCASSLASSQAYIPNFSSYEQYFGPGTRLTVT.

This clonotype was counted only a few times. The V call is TRBV20-1, the J call TRBJ2-7, with a tentative D call TRBD2 (5 bases). The CDR3 covers 12 residues. V lost 5 bases and J 0 bases, leaving 8 bases between the germline ends. The germline CDR1 and CDR2 sequences are DFQATT and SNEGSKA (reference sequence). CDR3 sequence reads: CSAGESSYEQYF. The CDR3 bases are TGCAGTGCTGGGGAGAGCTCCTACGAGCAGTACTTC.

There are a few counts of this clonotype. The rearrangement links TRBV20-1 to TRBJ2-3; 7 bases are a match to TRBD1. V was pared by 8 bases and J by 5 bases, with 10 bases of the junction left unmatched. In germline, CDR1 is DFQATT, CDR2 SNEGSKA (reference sequence). The CDR3 loop spans 13 amino acids. The CDR3 nucleotides are TGCAGTACGCCAGACAGGGCGAAAGATACGCAGTATTTT. Amino acids: CSTPDRAKDTQYF.

The J gene is TRBJ1-2, the V gene TRBV12-3 or TRBV12-4; the D gene is possibly TRBD1 (5 bases). The CDR3 extends over 13 amino acids. V was trimmed by 2 bases and J by 8 bases, leaving 12 bases between them. CDR3 loop: CASSLSGTEGYTF. In DNA form, the CDR3 reads TGTGCCAGCAGTTTATCGGGGACCGAAGGCTACACCTTC.

A word on this clonotype: A read error is possible here, since a much larger clone lies one base away. The chain uses TRBV5-1 and TRBJ1-5, with D perhaps TRBD1 (5 bases). Germline values: CDR1 SGHRS, CDR2 YFSETQ. The CDR3 extends over 14 amino acids. Between the trimmed V and J ends, which lost 0 bases and 5 bases, there was a span of 9 bases. In nucleotides, the CDR3 is TGCGCCAGCAGCTTGGCGGTAGGGGATCAGCCCCAGCATTTT. Residues: CASSLAVGDQPQHF.

This clonotype was counted many times. The rearrangement joins TRBV7-2 to TRBJ2-3; D is unclear. Between the trimmed V and J ends, which lost 5 bases and 3 bases, there was a span of 9 bases. CDR1 and CDR2 from the germline V gene are SGHTA and FQGNSA. This CDR3 comprises 13 residues. For the CDR3, the DNA is TGTGCCAGCAGCCCGCTTGCTACAGATACGCAGTATTTT. This codes for CASSPLATDTQYF.

This clonotype has at least ten counts. The chain joins TRBV4-3 to TRBJ2-1; TRBD2 matches 7 bases. The CDR3 is 15 amino acids. Looked up from germline, CDR1 is LGHNA and CDR2 is YSLEER. With 1 base clipped from V and 8 bases from J, the junction kept 8 bases outside the gene matches. In DNA, the CDR3 is TGCGCCAGCAGCCAAGTCTCGGGAGGCTTACATGAGCAGTTCTTC. Translating it yields CASSQVSGGLHEQFF.

The sample holds a few counts of this clonotype. The rearrangement links TRBV12-3 or TRBV12-4 to TRBJ2-2, with TRBD2 matching 13 bases. Trimming cost V 7 bases and J 6 bases; bases outside gene matches: 11. The CDR3 extends over 17 amino acids. CDR3 nucleotides: TGTGCCAGCACCCCGACTAGCGGGAGGCCTACCGCCGGGGAGCTGTTTTTT. It specifies CASTPTSGRPTAGELFF.

The V call is TRBV5-5, the J call TRBJ2-5, with a weak D call TRBD1 (6 bases). V was trimmed by 4 bases and J by 5 bases, leaving 18 bases between them. Germline lookup yields CDR1 SGHKS and CDR2 YYEKEE (reference sequence). The CDR3 totals 15 residues. The CDR3 DNA reads as TGTGCCAGCAGCAGGCTCACAGGGTTTATGGAGACCCAGTACTTC. It yields the protein CASSRLTGFMETQYF.

This clonotype was seen many times. The chain joins TRBV15 to TRBJ2-7; D uncertain. This CDR3 region has 13 residues. V lost 0 bases, J lost 1 base, and 4 bases lay in between. Germline values: CDR1 LNHNV, CDR2 YYDKDF (reference sequence). CDR3 loop: CATSRDSSYEQYF. The DNA of the CDR3 is TGTGCCACCAGCAGAGATAGTTCCTACGAGCAGTACTTC.

In its sample, this clonotype was seen a few times. The junction and the germline gene differ at one end; a read error may be behind it. The chain uses TRBV7-2 and TRBJ2-3, with 7 nucleotides matching TRBD2. Germline-derived CDR1 and CDR2 are SGHTA and FQGNSA. The CDR3 is 16 residues long. The CDR3 sequence is CASGFPPSGRTDTQYF. The CDR3 nucleotides are TGTGCCAGCGGCTTCCCTCCTAGCGGACGCACAGATACGCAGTATTTT.

This chain joins TRBV24-1 and TRBJ2-1; tentatively, D is TRBD1 or TRBD2 (5 bases each). The CDR3 is made up of 14 amino acids. V lost 5 bases and J lost 7, with 14 bases in between. CDR1 is KGHDR and CDR2 is SFDVKD in the germline V gene. CDR3 sequence reads: CATSGGSLRNEQFF. The CDR3 coding sequence is TGTGCCACCAGTGGGGGGAGCCTCCGGAATGAGCAGTTCTTC.

This clonotype occurred many times. The chain recombines TRBV29-1 with TRBJ2-7; no firm D call. The germline gives CDR1 SQVTM, CDR2 ANQGSEA. The V end was cut by 3 bases, the J end by 4 bases, with 13 bases between. CDR3 length equals 13 residues. In DNA, the CDR3 is TGCAGCGTTGAGCCCACCGGAAAATACGAGCAGTACTTC. This translates into CSVEPTGKYEQYF.

The CDR3 coding sequence is TGCAGTGCTAGAGATCACAGGGTGCTCTATTCACCCCTCCACTTT. Protein product: CSARDHRVLYSPLHF. This chain links TRBV20-1 with TRBJ1-6; D is perhaps TRBD1 (6 bases). Germline CDR1 reads DFQATT; CDR2 reads SNEGSKA (reference sequence). The CDR3 is 15 residues long. V dropped 0 bases and J dropped 8 bases, with 14 bases sitting between them.

This clonotype has ten or more counts. The rearrangement links TRBV15 to TRBJ2-4, with 9 bases lining up with TRBD1. The CDR3 has 15 residues. CDR1 is LNHNV, CDR2 YYDKDF, per germline (reference sequence). The V segment lost 0 bases and the J segment 9 bases; nucleotides outside the gene matches: 6. This CDR3 is CATSREGTGTTIQYF. In DNA, the CDR3 is TGTGCCACCAGCAGAGAGGGGACAGGGACTACCATTCAGTACTTC.